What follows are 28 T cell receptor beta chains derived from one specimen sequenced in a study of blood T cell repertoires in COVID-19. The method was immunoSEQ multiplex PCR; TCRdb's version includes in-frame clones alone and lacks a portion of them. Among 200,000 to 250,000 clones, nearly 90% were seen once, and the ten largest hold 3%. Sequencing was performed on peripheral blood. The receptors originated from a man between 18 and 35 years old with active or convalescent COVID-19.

The CDR3 sequence: CSVERSRNTEAFF. CDR3 bases: TGCAGCGTCGAACGGAGCAGAAACACTGAAGCTTTCTTT. The chain links TRBV29-1 to TRBJ1-1; D call uncertain. The germline V gene encodes CDR1 SQVTM and CDR2 ANQGSEA. Trimming pared 6 bases from V and 2 bases from J, leaving 13 bases between. The CDR3 spans 13 residues.

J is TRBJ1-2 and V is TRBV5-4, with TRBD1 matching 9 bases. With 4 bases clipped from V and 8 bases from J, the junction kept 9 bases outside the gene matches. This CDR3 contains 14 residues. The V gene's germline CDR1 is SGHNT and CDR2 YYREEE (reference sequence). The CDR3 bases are TGTGCCAGCAGCGAGAGACAGGGGGGCTGGGGCTACACCTTC. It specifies CASSERQGGWGYTF.

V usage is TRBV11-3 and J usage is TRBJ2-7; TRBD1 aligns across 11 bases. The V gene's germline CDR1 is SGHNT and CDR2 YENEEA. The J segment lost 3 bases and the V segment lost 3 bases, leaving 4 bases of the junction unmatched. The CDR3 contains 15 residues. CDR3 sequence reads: CASSLTGTGGYEQYF. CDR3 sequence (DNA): TGTGCCAGCAGCTTGACCGGGACAGGGGGCTACGAGCAGTACTTC.

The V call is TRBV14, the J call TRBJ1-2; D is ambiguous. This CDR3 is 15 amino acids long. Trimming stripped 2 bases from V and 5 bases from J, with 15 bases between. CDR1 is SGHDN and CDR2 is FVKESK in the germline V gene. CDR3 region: CASSQISNPLYGYTF. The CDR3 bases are TGTGCCAGCAGCCAAATTAGTAACCCACTTTATGGCTACACCTTC.

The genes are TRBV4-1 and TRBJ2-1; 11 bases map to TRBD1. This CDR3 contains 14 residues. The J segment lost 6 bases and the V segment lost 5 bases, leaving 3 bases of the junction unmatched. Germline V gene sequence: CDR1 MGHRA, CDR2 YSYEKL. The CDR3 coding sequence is TGCGCCAGCAGCGACGGGACAGGGGGCAATGAGCAGTTCTTC. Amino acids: CASSDGTGGNEQFF.

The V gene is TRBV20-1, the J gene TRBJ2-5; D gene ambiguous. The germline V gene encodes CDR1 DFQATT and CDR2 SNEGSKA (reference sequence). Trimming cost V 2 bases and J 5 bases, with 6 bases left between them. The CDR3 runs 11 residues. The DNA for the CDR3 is TGCAGTGCTAGAATTATCGAGACCCAGTACTTC. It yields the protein CSARIIETQYF.

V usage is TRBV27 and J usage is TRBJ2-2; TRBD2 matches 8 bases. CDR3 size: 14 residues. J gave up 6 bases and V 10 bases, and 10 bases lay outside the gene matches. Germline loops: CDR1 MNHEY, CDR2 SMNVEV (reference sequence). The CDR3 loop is CATQTGGSAGELFF. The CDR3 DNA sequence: TGTGCCACCCAGACGGGGGGGAGTGCCGGGGAGCTGTTTTTT.

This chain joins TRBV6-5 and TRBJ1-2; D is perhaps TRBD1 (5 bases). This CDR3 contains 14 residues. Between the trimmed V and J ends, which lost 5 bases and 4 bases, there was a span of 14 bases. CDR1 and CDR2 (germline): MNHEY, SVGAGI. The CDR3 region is CASSQAGPSYGYTF. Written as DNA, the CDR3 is TGTGCCAGCAGTCAGGCAGGGCCCTCCTATGGCTACACCTTC.

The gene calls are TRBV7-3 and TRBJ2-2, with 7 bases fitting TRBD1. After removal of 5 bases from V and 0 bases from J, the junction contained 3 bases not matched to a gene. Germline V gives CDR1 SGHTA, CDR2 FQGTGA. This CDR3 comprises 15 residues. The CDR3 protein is CASSPTGTNTGELFF. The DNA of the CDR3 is TGTGCCAGCAGCCCGACAGGGACGAACACCGGGGAGCTGTTTTTT.

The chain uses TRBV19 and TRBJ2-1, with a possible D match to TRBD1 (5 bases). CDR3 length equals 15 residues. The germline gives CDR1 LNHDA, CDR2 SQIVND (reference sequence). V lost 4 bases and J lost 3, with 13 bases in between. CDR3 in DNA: TGTGCCAGTAGTAGATACAGGTCACGCTACAATGAGCAGTTCTTC. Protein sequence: CASSRYRSRYNEQFF.

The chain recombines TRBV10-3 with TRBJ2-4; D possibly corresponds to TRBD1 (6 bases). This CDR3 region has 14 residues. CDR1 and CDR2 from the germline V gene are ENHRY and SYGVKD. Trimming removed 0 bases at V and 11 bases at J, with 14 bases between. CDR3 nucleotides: TGTGCCATCAGTGAGTCGACGCAGGGGCTGGTTCAGTACTTC. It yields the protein CAISESTQGLVQYF.

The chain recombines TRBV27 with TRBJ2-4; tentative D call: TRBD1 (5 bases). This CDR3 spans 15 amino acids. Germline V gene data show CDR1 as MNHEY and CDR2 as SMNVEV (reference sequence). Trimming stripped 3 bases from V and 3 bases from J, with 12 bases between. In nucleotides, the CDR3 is TGTGCCAGCAGTTTTTCAGGGTTGGACAAAAACATTCAGTACTTC. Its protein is CASSFSGLDKNIQYF.

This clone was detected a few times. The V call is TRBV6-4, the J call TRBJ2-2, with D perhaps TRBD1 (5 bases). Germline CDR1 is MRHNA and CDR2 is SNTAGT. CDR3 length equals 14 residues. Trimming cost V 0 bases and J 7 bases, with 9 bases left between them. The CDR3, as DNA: TGTGCCAGCAGTGACTCGGGGCCTCACGGGGAGCTGTTTTTT. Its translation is CASSDSGPHGELFF.

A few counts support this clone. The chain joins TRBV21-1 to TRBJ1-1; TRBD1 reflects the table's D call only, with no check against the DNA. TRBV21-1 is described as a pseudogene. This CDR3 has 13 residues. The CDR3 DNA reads TGTGCCAGCAGCAACGGACAGGGAACGGAAGCTTTCTTT. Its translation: CASSNGQGTEAFF.

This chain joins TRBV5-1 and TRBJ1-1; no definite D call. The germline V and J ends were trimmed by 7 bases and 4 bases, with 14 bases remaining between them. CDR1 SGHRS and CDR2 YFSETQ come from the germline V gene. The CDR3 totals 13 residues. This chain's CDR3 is CASQNVPSTEAFF. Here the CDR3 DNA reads TGCGCCAGCCAGAATGTCCCGTCCACTGAAGCTTTCTTT. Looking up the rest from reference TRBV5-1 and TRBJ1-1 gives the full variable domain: KAGVTQTPRYLIKTRGQQVTLSCSPISGHRSVSWYQQTPGQGLQFLFEYFSETQRNKGNFPGRFSGRQFSNSRSEMNVSTLELGDSALYLCASQNVPSTEAFFGQGTRLTVV.

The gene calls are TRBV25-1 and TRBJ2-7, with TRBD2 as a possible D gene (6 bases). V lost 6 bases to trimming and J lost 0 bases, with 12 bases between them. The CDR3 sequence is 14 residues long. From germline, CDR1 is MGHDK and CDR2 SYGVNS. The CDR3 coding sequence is TGTGCCAGCAGGGGCGGGGTATTCTCCTACGAGCAGTACTTC. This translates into CASRGGVFSYEQYF.

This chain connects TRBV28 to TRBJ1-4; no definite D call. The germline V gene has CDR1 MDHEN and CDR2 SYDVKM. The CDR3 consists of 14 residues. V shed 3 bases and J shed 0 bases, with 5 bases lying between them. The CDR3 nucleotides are TGTGCCAGCAGTTTGGAGGCAACTAATGAAAAACTGTTTTTT. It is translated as CASSLEATNEKLFF.

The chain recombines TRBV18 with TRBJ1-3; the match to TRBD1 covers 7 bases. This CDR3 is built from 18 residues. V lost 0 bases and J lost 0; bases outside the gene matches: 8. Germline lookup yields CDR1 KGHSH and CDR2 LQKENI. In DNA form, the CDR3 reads TGTGCCAGCTCACCACCGGCAGGGGGAATAATCTCTGGAAACACCATATATTTT. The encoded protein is CASSPPAGGIISGNTIYF. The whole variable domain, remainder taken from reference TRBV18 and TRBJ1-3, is NAGVMQNPRHLVRRRGQEARLRCSPMKGHSHVYWYRQLPEEGLKFMVYLQKENIIDESGMPKERFSAEFPKEGPSILRIQQVVRGDSAAYFCASSPPAGGIISGNTIYFGEGSWLTVV.

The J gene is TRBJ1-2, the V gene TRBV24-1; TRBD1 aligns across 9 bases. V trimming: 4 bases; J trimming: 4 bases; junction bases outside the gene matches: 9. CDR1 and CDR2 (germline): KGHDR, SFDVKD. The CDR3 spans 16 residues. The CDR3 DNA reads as TGTGCCACCAGTGAGGGGAGCGGGACAGGGTCCTATGGCTACACCTTC. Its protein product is CATSEGSGTGSYGYTF.

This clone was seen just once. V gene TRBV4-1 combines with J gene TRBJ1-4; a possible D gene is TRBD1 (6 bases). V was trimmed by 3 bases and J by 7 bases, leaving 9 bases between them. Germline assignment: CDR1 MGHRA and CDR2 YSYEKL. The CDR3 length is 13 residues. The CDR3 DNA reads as TGCGCCAGCAGCCAGGGGGACACTGAAAAACTGTTTTTT. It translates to CASSQGDTEKLFF.

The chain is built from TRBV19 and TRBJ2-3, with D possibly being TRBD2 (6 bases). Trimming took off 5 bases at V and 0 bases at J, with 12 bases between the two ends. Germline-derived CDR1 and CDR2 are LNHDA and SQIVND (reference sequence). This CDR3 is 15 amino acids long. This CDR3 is CASSAASASTDTQYF. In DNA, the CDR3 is TGTGCCAGTAGTGCAGCTAGCGCCAGCACAGATACGCAGTATTTT.

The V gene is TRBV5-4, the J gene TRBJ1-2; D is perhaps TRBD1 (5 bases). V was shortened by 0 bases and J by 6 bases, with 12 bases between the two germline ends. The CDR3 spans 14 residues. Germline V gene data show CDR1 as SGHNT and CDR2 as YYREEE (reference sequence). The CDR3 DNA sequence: TGTGCCAGCAGCTTGGGGGCGGCGGGGGATGGCTACACCTTC. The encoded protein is CASSLGAAGDGYTF.

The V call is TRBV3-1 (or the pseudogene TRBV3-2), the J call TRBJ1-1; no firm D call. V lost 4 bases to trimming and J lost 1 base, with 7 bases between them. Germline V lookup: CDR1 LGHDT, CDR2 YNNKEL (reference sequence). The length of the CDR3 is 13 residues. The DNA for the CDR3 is TGTGCCAGCAGCCGACAATCGAACACTGAAGCTTTCTTT. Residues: CASSRQSNTEAFF.

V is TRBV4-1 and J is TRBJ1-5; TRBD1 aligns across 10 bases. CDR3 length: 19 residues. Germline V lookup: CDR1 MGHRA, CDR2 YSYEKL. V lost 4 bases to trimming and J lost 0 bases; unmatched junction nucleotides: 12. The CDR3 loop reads CASSPHKSGTGDSNQPQHF. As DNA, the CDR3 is TGCGCCAGCAGCCCGCATAAATCCGGGACAGGGGATAGCAATCAGCCCCAGCATTTT.

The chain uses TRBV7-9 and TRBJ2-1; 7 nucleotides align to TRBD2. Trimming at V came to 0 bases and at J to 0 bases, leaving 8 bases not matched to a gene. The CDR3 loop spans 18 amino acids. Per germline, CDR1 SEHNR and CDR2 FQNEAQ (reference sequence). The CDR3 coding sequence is TGTGCCAGCAGCTTAGCCCCTCGAACTAGCGCCTCCTACAATGAGCAGTTCTTC. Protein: CASSLAPRTSASYNEQFF. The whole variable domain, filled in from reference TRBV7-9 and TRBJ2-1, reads DTGVSQNPRHKITKRGQNVTFRCDPISEHNRLYWYRQTLGQGPEFLTYFQNEAQLEKSRLLSDRFSAERPKGSFSTLEIQRTEQGDSAMYLCASSLAPRTSASYNEQFFGPGTRLTVL.

CDR3 region: CASRPSKRNTEAFF. DNA for the CDR3: TGTGCCAGCAGGCCATCGAAGCGCAACACTGAAGCTTTCTTT. V usage is TRBV2 and J usage is TRBJ1-1; D unresolved. The V gene lost 6 bases and the J gene lost 2 bases, with 13 bases spanning the gap. Germline V gives CDR1 SNHLY, CDR2 FYNNEI. There are 14 residues in the CDR3.

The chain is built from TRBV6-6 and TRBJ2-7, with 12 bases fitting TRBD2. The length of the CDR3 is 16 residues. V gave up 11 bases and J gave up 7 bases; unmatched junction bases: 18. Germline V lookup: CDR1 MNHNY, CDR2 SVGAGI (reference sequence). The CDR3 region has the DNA TGTGCCGTCCAACTAGCGGGAGGTCTCAAACCGTCGGAGCAGTACTTC. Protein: CAVQLAGGLKPSEQYF.

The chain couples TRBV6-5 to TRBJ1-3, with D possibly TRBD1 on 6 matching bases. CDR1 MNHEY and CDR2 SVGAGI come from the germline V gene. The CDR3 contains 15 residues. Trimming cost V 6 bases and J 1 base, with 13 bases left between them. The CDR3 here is CASSLEQGSGNTIYF. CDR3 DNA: TGTGCCAGCAGCCTTGAACAGGGTTCTGGAAACACCATATATTTT.